These T cell receptor beta chains were read from a single sample in a study of shared clonotypes between healthy human individuals. Profiling relied on immunoSEQ multiplex PCR, and the TCRdb table lists in-frame clones only, not all of them. The repertoire holds 450,000 to 650,000 clones, with roughly 72% as singletons. Sequenced: PBMCs. Receptors were obtained from a woman aged 40 to 49 in good health. Some clones in this sample may be carry-over from other donors' samples. Each CDR3 is given with its conserved first and last residue. D genes are given only for firm matches. Expanded clones are given a class, and other clones once, few, many or no size at all.

>NA|TRBJ2-7|NA|TRBV19
CASSIGPGTDEQYF
TGTGCCAGTAGTATAGGTCCAGGGACCGACGAGCAGTACTTC
>once|TRBJ2-7|NA|TRBV27
CASSFNTQTYEQYF
TGTGCCAGCAGTTTTAACACCCAGACCTACGAGCAGTACTTC
>many|TRBJ1-1|NA|TRBV2
CASSSSQYTEAFF
TGTGCCAGCAGTTCCTCCCAGTACACTGAAGCTTTCTTT
>NA|TRBJ2-2|NA|TRBV5-1
CASSRVGQTNTGELFF
TGCGCCAGCAGCCGGGTGGGCCAGACCAACACCGGGGAGCTGTTTTTT
>NA|TRBJ1-2|NA|TRBV7-9
CASSLVAAAVYGYTF
TGTGCCAGCAGCTTAGTCGCGGCAGCCGTATATGGCTACACCTTC
>NA|TRBJ2-2|NA|TRBV30
CAWRGGQVGELFF
TGTGCCTGGAGGGGGGGGCAGGTCGGGGAGCTGTTTTTT
>NA|TRBJ2-6|NA|TRBV27
CASSSDSSGANVLTF
TGTGCCAGCAGTTCAGACAGCTCTGGGGCCAACGTCCTGACTTTC
>NA|TRBJ2-7|TRBD1|TRBV9
CASSGDRDYEQYF
TGTGCCAGCAGCGGCGACAGGGACTACGAGCAGTACTTC
>NA|TRBJ2-7|NA|TRBV6-6
CASSSVTGSYEQYF
TGTGCCAGCAGTTCGGTGACAGGCTCCTACGAGCAGTACTTC
>once|TRBJ2-1|TRBD2|TRBV5-1
CASSLGKYTSGRANEQFF
TGCGCCAGCAGCTTGGGGAAATATACTAGCGGGAGGGCGAATGAGCAGTTCTTC
>NA|TRBJ2-2|NA|TRBV6-6
CASSPHSSYTGELFF
TGTGCCAGCAGTCCTCACAGTTCTTACACCGGGGAGCTGTTTTTT
>NA|TRBJ2-7|NA|TRBV4-1
CASSQEGRTYSYEQYF
TGCGCCAGCAGCCAAGAGGGCAGGACTTACTCCTACGAGCAGTACTTC
>NA|TRBJ2-3|NA|TRBV19
CASSQQGSTDTQYF
TGTGCCAGTTCGCAACAGGGAAGCACAGATACGCAGTATTTT
>NA|TRBJ2-2|TRBD2|TRBV5-1
CASSLAVGRIRSAGELFF
TGCGCCAGCAGCTTGGCCGTCGGGAGGATTAGGTCCGCCGGGGAGCTGTTTTTT
>NA|TRBJ1-4|NA|TRBV6-5
CASSSGGNEKLFF
TGTGCCAGCAGCTCAGGCGGGAATGAAAAACTGTTTTTT
>NA|TRBJ2-3|NA|TRBV5-1
CASAPGGSTDTQYF
TGCGCCAGCGCCCCCGGCGGGAGCACAGATACGCAGTATTTT
>NA|TRBJ2-2|NA|TRBV5-4
CASSFASGETGELFF
TGTGCCAGCAGCTTTGCCTCAGGGGAAACCGGGGAGCTGTTTTTT
>once|TRBJ2-1|NA|TRBV10-2
CASSERSYNEQFF
TGCGCCAGCAGCGAGCGCTCCTACAATGAGCAGTTCTTC
>few|TRBJ2-7|TRBD2|TRBV28
CAVTGGTSGMASYEQYF
TGTGCCGTTACCGGGGGGACTAGCGGGATGGCATCCTACGAGCAGTACTTC
>NA|TRBJ2-3|NA|TRBV19
CASRGRGADTQYF
TGTGCCAGTCGTGGCCGAGGGGCAGATACGCAGTATTTT
>NA|TRBJ2-3|NA|TRBV7-9
CASSLSSPADTQYF
TGTGCCAGCAGCTTAAGTTCGCCCGCAGATACGCAGTATTTT
>NA|TRBJ2-5|NA|TRBV20-1
CSEAGGETQYF
TGCAGTGAGGCAGGGGGGGAGACCCAGTACTTC
>NA|TRBJ2-3|NA|TRBV7-9
CASSLTGINNGNF
TGTGCCAGCAGCTTAACGGGTATAAATAACGGGAATTTT
>NA|TRBJ1-5|NA|TRBV28
CASSGRVRGSNQPQHF
TGTGCCAGCAGTGGTCGGGTGCGGGGTAGCAATCAGCCCCAGCATTTT
>NA|TRBJ2-1|NA|TRBV10-2
CASSERDRGGSEQFF
TGCGCCAGCAGTGAGAGGGACCGCGGAGGGAGTGAGCAGTTCTTC
>NA|TRBJ1-2|NA|TRBV6-6
CASSYEGLWGYTF
TGTGCCAGCAGTTACGAGGGCCTTTGGGGCTACACCTTC
>few|TRBJ1-6|TRBD1|TRBV28
CASSGIDRDDSPLHF
TGTGCCAGCAGTGGGATCGACAGGGATGATTCACCCCTCCACTTT
>NA|TRBJ2-3|TRBD1|TRBV27
CASSRGTGVLDTQYF
TGTGCCAGCAGTAGAGGGACAGGGGTTTTAGATACGCAGTATTTT
>NA|TRBJ1-4|NA|TRBV10-2
CASSGSTGEKLFF
TGCGCCAGCAGTGGCTCAACAGGGGAAAAACTGTTTTTT
>NA|TRBJ2-7|TRBD2|TRBV6-4
CASSDSREGLAGQHF
TGTGCCAGCAGTGACTCAAGGGAGGGTCTAGCGGGTCAACACTTC
>NA|TRBJ2-3|TRBD1|TRBV19
CATRDRGDPTDTQYF
TGTGCCACCCGGGACAGGGGGGACCCCACAGATACGCAGTATTTT
>many|TRBJ2-1|TRBD2|TRBV6-9
CASSPGTSSNNEQFF
TGTGCCAGCAGCCCCGGGACTAGCTCGAACAATGAGCAGTTCTTC
>NA|TRBJ2-5|NA|TRBV4-3
CASSQSRDQETQYF
TGCGCCAGCAGCCAAAGCCGGGACCAAGAGACCCAGTACTTC
>NA|TRBJ1-1|NA|TRBV30
CAWSGDPKNTEAFF
TGTGCCTGGAGCGGGGACCCGAAGAACACTGAAGCTTTCTTT
>NA|TRBJ2-1|TRBD1|TRBV5-1
CASSEGQGLYNEQFF
TGCGCCAGCAGCGAGGGACAGGGACTCTACAATGAGCAGTTCTTC
>NA|TRBJ1-1|NA|TRBV6-6
CASSSEGGGNTEAFF
TGTGCCAGCAGTTCTGAGGGAGGAGGGAACACTGAAGCTTTCTTT
>NA|TRBJ1-1|TRBD1|TRBV28
CASRTGQMNTEAFF
TGTGCCAGTCGGACAGGGCAAATGAACACTGAAGCTTTCTTT
>NA|TRBJ1-3|NA|TRBV19
CASRHTGSGNTIYF
TGTGCCAGTAGACATACAGGGTCTGGAAACACCATATATTTT
>NA|TRBJ2-7|NA|TRBV10-3
CAKPGLTSYEQYF
TGTGCCAAACCCGGACTGACCTCCTACGAGCAGTACTTC
>NA|TRBJ2-3|NA|TRBV15
CATSRDTDTQYF
TGTGCCACCAGCAGAGACACAGATACGCAGTATTTT
>NA|TRBJ2-1|TRBD1|TRBV6-4
CASSQTGRYNEQFF
TGTGCCAGCAGCCAGACAGGGCGCTACAATGAGCAGTTCTTC
>NA|TRBJ1-5|TRBD1|TRBV27
CASSLGTGGNQPQHF
TGTGCCAGCAGTTTAGGGACAGGCGGGAATCAGCCCCAGCATTTT
>NA|TRBJ1-4|NA|TRBV25-1
CASSAGTPNEKLFF
TGTGCCAGCAGCGCCGGGACGCCTAATGAAAAACTGTTTTTT
>many|TRBJ1-1|NA|TRBV19
CASSPRGTSHTEAFF
TGTGCCAGTAGTCCCAGAGGGACAAGTCACACTGAAGCTTTCTTT
>many|TRBJ1-4|NA|TRBV30
CAWSPNGNEKLFF
TGTGCCTGGAGTCCCAACGGGAATGAAAAACTGTTTTTT
>NA|TRBJ1-1|NA|TRBV25-1
CASSEYRDTEAFF
TGTGCCAGCAGTGAATATCGGGACACTGAAGCTTTCTTT
>NA|TRBJ1-2|NA|TRBV29-1
CSVDDSSYTF
TGCAGCGTGGACGACAGCAGCTACACCTTC
>NA|TRBJ2-7|TRBD1|TRBV9
CASSGPTPGGSQYF
TGTGCCAGCAGCGGCCCAACTCCAGGGGGCTCGCAGTACTTC
>NA|TRBJ1-1|NA|TRBV6-6
CASSGNKLPTEAFF
TGTGCCAGCAGCGGAAATAAACTACCCACTGAAGCTTTCTTT
>few|TRBJ1-5|NA|TRBV6-1
CASSEKPGPRPQHF
TGTGCCAGCAGTGAAAAGCCAGGCCCAAGGCCCCAGCATTTT